One and the same sample provided the 16 T cell receptor beta chains below, sequenced in a study of beta chain features in type 1 diabetes. Expressed TCRB transcripts got sequenced, as all isolated RNA was reverse transcribed. Sequenced by immunoSEQ multiplex PCR; TCRdb stores in-frame clones only, minus some. The sample lists just over 600,000 clones, about a sixth seen once, with 0.09% to 0.095% in the top ten. Sequencing input: naive CD4+ T cells from blood. These receptor sequences come from a man younger than 35 in good health.

A few counts support this clone. The chain carries TRBV10-3 and TRBJ2-2; TRBD1 matches at 9 bases. Germline CDR1 and CDR2: ENHRY and SYGVKD. V lost 10 bases, J lost 0 bases, and 6 bases stayed unmatched. The CDR3 extends over 15 amino acids. This chain's CDR3 is CATKGQGSNTGELFF. The CDR3 DNA sequence: TGTGCCACAAAGGGACAGGGTTCGAACACCGGGGAGCTGTTTTTT.

The gene calls are TRBV18 and TRBJ1-4; the D is unclear. V was pared by 4 bases and J by 4 bases, with 13 bases between. CDR3 length: 15 amino acids. The germline V gene encodes CDR1 KGHSH and CDR2 LQKENI. The CDR3 reads CASSLIHSLNEKLFF. The DNA for the CDR3 is TGTGCCAGCTCACTCATCCACAGCCTTAATGAAAAACTGTTTTTT.

The chain has TRBV4-1 and TRBJ2-5, with D perhaps TRBD1 or TRBD2 (5 bases each). Trimming took 3 bases from V and 3 from J, leaving 17 bases between them. Per the germline V gene, CDR1 is MGHRA and CDR2 is YSYEKL. This CDR3 is built from 16 residues. Written as DNA, the CDR3 is TGCGCCAGCAGCCAGGGACCGCGGAAGGTCGAAGAGACCCAGTACTTC. Translated, it gives CASSQGPRKVEETQYF.

This clone was seen a few times. A much larger clone differs from this one at a single base, so this may be a read error. This sequence joins TRBV13 and TRBJ2-5; no firm D call. The V end lost 2 bases, the J end lost 2 bases, and 0 bases lay between the germline ends. The germline gives CDR1 PRHDT, CDR2 FYEKMQ (reference sequence). This CDR3 has 11 residues. The CDR3 coding sequence is TGTGCCAGCAGCTTACAAGAGACCCAGTACTTC. Translating gives CASSLQETQYF.

The V gene is TRBV13, the J gene TRBJ1-2; 7 bases line up with TRBD1. Germline V CDR1 and CDR2: PRHDT, FYEKMQ (reference sequence). CDR3 length equals 17 residues. The V gene end was trimmed by 2 bases and the J gene end by 2 bases; junction bases not matched to a gene: 11. The CDR3 here is CASSLRVLGTANYGYTF. The CDR3 DNA follows: TGTGCCAGCAGCTTACGCGTTCTGGGGACAGCAAACTATGGCTACACCTTC.

This clone was detected only a few times. The genes are TRBV7-2 and TRBJ1-5; 7 bases fit TRBD1. The CDR3 has 16 residues. Germline assignment: CDR1 SGHTA and CDR2 FQGNSA. With 3 bases clipped from V and 4 bases from J, the junction kept 9 bases outside the gene matches. Here the CDR3 DNA reads TGTGCCAGCAGCTTTAGGCGGGACAGAACGAATCAGCCCCAGCATTTT. It is translated as CASSFRRDRTNQPQHF.

This chain uses TRBV6-5 with TRBJ2-4, with 7 positions matching TRBD2. CDR1 and CDR2 (germline): MNHEY, SVGAGI. The CDR3 has 14 amino acids. V gave up 7 bases and J gave up 6 bases; unmatched junction bases: 9. Written as DNA, the CDR3 is TGTGCCAGCACCTGGGGGGGTGCCTCAAACATTCAGTACTTC. Protein product: CASTWGGASNIQYF.

This clone has more than one count but fewer than ten. J is TRBJ2-5 and V is TRBV5-4; 10 bases fit TRBD1. J was trimmed by 5 bases and V by 4 bases; bases with no gene match: 11. Germline V lookup: CDR1 SGHNT, CDR2 YYREEE (reference sequence). There are 16 residues in the CDR3. The CDR3 DNA is TGTGCCAGCAGCGCCACCGGGACAGGGGTTGTGGAGACCCAGTACTTC. Protein sequence: CASSATGTGVVETQYF.

The chain combines TRBV29-1 with TRBJ2-1; D not certain. CDR3 length: 10 amino acids. Trimming left V 7 bases short and J 5 bases short, with 6 bases between. The germline V gene encodes CDR1 SQVTM and CDR2 ANQGSEA. CDR3 amino acids: CSGLNNEQFF. CDR3 DNA sequence: TGCAGCGGCCTCAACAATGAGCAGTTCTTC.

The chain has TRBV5-1 and TRBJ2-3; 7 bases are shared with TRBD2. Trimming at V came to 0 bases and at J to 4 bases, leaving 2 bases not matched to a gene. The CDR3 totals 14 residues. The germline V gene has CDR1 SGHRS and CDR2 YFSETQ. The CDR3 DNA is TGCGCCAGCAGCTTGGGGGCGGGAGCAGATACGCAGTATTTT. It is translated as CASSLGAGADTQYF.

This chain joins TRBV7-9 and TRBJ1-5; the D is unclear. The CDR3 loop spans 12 amino acids. Trimming stripped 3 bases from V and 6 bases from J, with 6 bases between. Germline V lookup: CDR1 SEHNR, CDR2 FQNEAQ (reference sequence). The CDR3 bases are TGTGCCAGCAGCTTGTTGACTCAGCCCCAGCATTTT. It yields the protein CASSLLTQPQHF. The complete variable domain, with remaining parts taken from reference TRBV7-9 and TRBJ1-5, reads DTGVSQNPRHKITKRGQNVTFRCDPISEHNRLYWYRQTLGQGPEFLTYFQNEAQLEKSRLLSDRFSAERPKGSFSTLEIQRTEQGDSAMYLCASSLLTQPQHFGDGTRLSIL.

This clone was picked up a small number of times. V and J are TRBV5-4 and TRBJ2-6; D not resolved. Germline V gene data show CDR1 as SGHNT and CDR2 as YYREEE (reference sequence). The CDR3 consists of 17 residues. V gave up 4 bases and J gave up 1 base, with 15 bases separating them. DNA of the CDR3: TGTGCCAGCAGCCTCCTGGCCTCGGTGTCTGGGGCCAACGTCCTGACTTTC. Its translation: CASSLLASVSGANVLTF.

This clone has only a few counts. The gene calls are TRBV2 and TRBJ1-6; 7 bases align to TRBD1. The V gene end was trimmed by 3 bases and the J gene end by 5 bases; junction bases not matched to a gene: 1. The CDR3 length is 14 residues. In germline, CDR1 is SNHLY, CDR2 FYNNEI. This chain's CDR3 is CASSETGNNSPLHF. The CDR3 DNA reads TGTGCCAGCAGTGAGACAGGGAATAATTCACCCCTCCACTTT.

CDR3 protein: CASSRVSGRAHNEQFF. The CDR3 DNA follows: TGTGCCAGCAGCCGAGTAAGCGGGAGGGCCCACAATGAGCAGTTCTTC. The gene calls are TRBV7-2 and TRBJ2-1, with TRBD2 identical over 10 bases. CDR1 SGHTA and CDR2 FQGNSA come from the germline V gene. The V gene end was trimmed by 5 bases and the J gene end by 5 bases; junction bases not matched to a gene: 9. The CDR3 is made up of 16 amino acids.

This clone was seen a few times. This chain connects TRBV6-1 to TRBJ2-5, with TRBD1 matching over 8 bases. The CDR3 contains 13 residues. V dropped 6 bases and J dropped 5; count of bases not matched to a gene: 5. The germline V gene has CDR1 MNHNS and CDR2 SASEGT. The CDR3 DNA follows: TGTGCCAGCAGCAGGACAGGGTGGGAGACCCAGTACTTC. Encoded protein: CASSRTGWETQYF.

The chain joins TRBV27 to TRBJ1-2, with D uncertain. The germline V gene has CDR1 MNHEY and CDR2 SMNVEV (reference sequence). Trimming pared 7 bases from V and 2 bases from J, leaving 17 bases between. The CDR3 has 15 residues. This CDR3 reads CASTRRALLNYGYTF. The CDR3 bases are TGTGCCAGCACCCGAAGGGCGCTACTGAACTATGGCTACACCTTC.